This T cell receptor beta chain was obtained from a study of cytomegalovirus exposure and HLA in healthy donors. PCR used 60 Vbeta primers and 13 Jbeta primers. Sequenced by immunoSEQ multiplex PCR; TCRdb stores in-frame clones only, minus some. The sample carries around 200,000 clones, 70% recorded once. Germline trimming cut 3 bases from V and 4 bases from J; bases unmatched to any gene: 6. CDR1 is SGHAT, CDR2 FQDESV, per germline (reference sequence). The CDR3 totals 16 residues. The count of this clone is one. The V call is TRBV11-1, the J call TRBJ2-1; 10 nucleotides match TRBD2. The source of this sequence is a man in his forties or fifties in good health and CMV-seropositive. Sequenced input: PBMCs. The CDR3 is CASSFQRGGQYNEQFF. The CDR3 DNA reads as TGTGCCAGCAGCTTCCAGCGGGGGGGCCAGTACAATGAGCAGTTCTTC.